What follows is one T cell receptor (beta chain) and its context. From germline, CDR1 is SEHNR and CDR2 FQNEAQ (reference sequence). Trimming removed 5 bases from V and 5 bases from J, with 6 bases in between. The CDR3 is 12 amino acids. Original processing methods: Amplified reference gene primers provided the basis for estimating nucleated cell counts. Repertoires were generated with immunoSEQ multiplex PCR, while TCRdb's copy carries only in-frame clones and drops some. The V and J calls and clone size were taken over from that table, and D and trimming were inferred from the DNA. The top ten clones hold 4.6% of a sample with under 350,000 clones, approximately 90% of them seen once. This sample stems from a study of blood T cell repertoires in COVID-19. About the study: COVID-19 samples from acute and convalescent phases originated in the United States, Italy and Spain. From T cells, B-cell-depleted T cells, or PBMCs came the material, which was cDNA or gDNA.

The sequence came from a man aged 40-49 years with acute or convalescent COVID-19. Sequenced material: peripheral blood. The rearrangement uses TRBV7-9 and TRBJ1-4; the D is unclear. The CDR3 reads CASSQQNEKLFF. The CDR3 DNA sequence: TGTGCCAGCAGCCAACAAAATGAAAAACTGTTTTTT.